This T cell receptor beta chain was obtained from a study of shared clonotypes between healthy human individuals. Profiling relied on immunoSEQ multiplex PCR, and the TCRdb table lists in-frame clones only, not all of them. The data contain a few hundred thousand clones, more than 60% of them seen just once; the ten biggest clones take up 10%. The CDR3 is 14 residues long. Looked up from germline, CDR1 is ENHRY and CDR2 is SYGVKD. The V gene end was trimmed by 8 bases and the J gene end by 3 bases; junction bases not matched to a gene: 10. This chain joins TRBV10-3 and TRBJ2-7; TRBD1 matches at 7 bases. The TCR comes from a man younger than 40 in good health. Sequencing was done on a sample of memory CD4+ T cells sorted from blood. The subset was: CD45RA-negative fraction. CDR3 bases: TGTGCCATCCGCGATCGGGACAGTATCTACGAGCAGTACTTC. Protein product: CAIRDRDSIYEQYF.